This T cell receptor beta chain was sequenced in a study of cytomegalovirus exposure and HLA in healthy donors. Looking at the study overall: Counted in an early data release were roughly 81 million unique TCRs from HLA-typed donors.

This clone has more than one count but fewer than ten. The PCR employed 60 Vbeta primers together with 13 Jbeta primers. Sequenced by immunoSEQ multiplex PCR; TCRdb stores in-frame clones only, minus some. The profile shows 100,000 to 150,000 clones, over 9.5% of them singletons. Trimming took 3 bases from V and 0 from J, leaving 9 bases between them. The CDR3 is 14 residues long. The germline V gene encodes CDR1 MDHEN and CDR2 SYDVKM. Material: PBMCs. This sequence originates from a woman aged 18-35 years in good health and CMV-seropositive. This chain joins TRBV28 and TRBJ2-7, with D tentatively TRBD1 (6 bases). CDR3 protein: CASSFTGSSYEQYF. The CDR3 coding sequence is TGTGCCAGCAGTTTCACAGGGAGCTCCTACGAGCAGTACTTC.